This T cell receptor (beta chain) was documented in a study of T-cell reconstitution after alpha-beta-depleted transplantation in children. Overall study results and limits: After transplant, high TCRbeta diversity at day 60 in some patients arose from surviving recipient T cells and thymic progenitors.

As concerns this clonotype: Its specificity is unknown.

Library preparation (for TCRbeta) was performed with unique molecular identifiers. TCRdb recomputed calls from the PCR reads with MiXCR, one row per CDR3 protein. Seen here are more than 500,000 distinct CDR3 sequences, 10% to 12% observed once, and the top ten hold 12% to 15%. The source was PBMCs, mostly from graft donor cells, collected 180 days after TCRalphabeta/CD19-depleted stem cell transplant. The sequence came from a female patient under 10 years old who had a stem cell transplant for aplastic anemia, so the T cells may come from the graft donor.

CDR3 amino acids: CSARVGYGGRGSPLHF. DNA of the CDR3: TGCAGTGCTAGAGTGGGTTACGGGGGGAGAGGGTCACCCCTCCACTTT. The chain uses TRBV20-1 and TRBJ1-6; weak D call: TRBD1 (5 bases). The germline CDR1 and CDR2 sequences are DFQATT and SNEGSKA (reference sequence). This CDR3 is built from 16 residues. V was cut by 1 base and J by 10 bases, with 20 bases left in between.